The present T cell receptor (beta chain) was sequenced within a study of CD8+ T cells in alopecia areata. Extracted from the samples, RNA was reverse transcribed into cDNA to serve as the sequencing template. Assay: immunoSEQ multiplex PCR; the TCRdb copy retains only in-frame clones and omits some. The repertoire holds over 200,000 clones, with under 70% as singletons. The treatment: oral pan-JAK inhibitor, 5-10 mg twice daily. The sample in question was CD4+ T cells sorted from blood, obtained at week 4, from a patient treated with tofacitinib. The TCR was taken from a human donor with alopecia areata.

CDR3 coding DNA: TGTGCCAGCAGGGCCCTCTCTGGAAACACCATATATTTT. It is translated as CASRALSGNTIYF. This chain connects TRBV27 to TRBJ1-3; no reliable D call. V was cut by 6 bases and J by 0 bases, with 6 bases left in between. CDR3 length: 13 amino acids. Germline V gene lookup returns CDR1 MNHEY and CDR2 SMNVEV (reference sequence).